This entry describes one T cell receptor beta chain. The data stem from a study of blood T cell repertoires in COVID-19. Some clones are missing from TCRdb's copy, which holds only in-frame ones; the method was immunoSEQ multiplex PCR. The table records about 170,000 clones, 92% of them present only once. The V end lost 4 bases, the J end lost 6 bases, and 16 bases lay between the germline ends. This CDR3 contains 14 residues. Germline lookup yields CDR1 SGHAT and CDR2 FQNNGV. The source is a man aged 25 to 40 with COVID-19, enrolled during active disease. The V call is TRBV11-2, the J call TRBJ2-7; TRBD2 might be the D (5 bases). The sample consisted of peripheral blood. The CDR3 region is CASSYGSGTREQYF. CDR3 nucleotides: TGTGCCAGCAGCTATGGCTCGGGAACACGCGAGCAGTACTTC.